The sequence of this T cell receptor beta chain was determined in a study of sequential checkpoint blockade in melanoma. Study summary: Arm A got nivolumab then ipilimumab; arm B the reverse, 1:1. Each arm's sequence ended with maintenance nivolumab.

Sequencing used immunoSEQ multiplex PCR; TCRdb keeps in-frame clones, though not all of them. Of 1,500 to 2,000 clones in the sample, roughly 80% were seen once. Described treatment: randomized to nivolumab then ipilimumab (arm A) or the reverse (arm B). None of the patients previously received DNA-damaging chemotherapy. Live CD3+CD8+ CD19− CD56− cells were sorted from PBMCs. In this sample, this clone turned up a few times. Trimming took off 6 bases at V and 11 bases at J, with 13 bases between the two ends. Germline-derived CDR1 and CDR2 are MGHDK and SYGVNS. This CDR3 is built from 11 residues. This clonotype originated in a human donor with melanoma. Sequencing used CD8+ T cells sorted from blood (inferred from file names), obtained from a patient given nivolumab and ipilimumab in sequence. This rearrangement joins TRBV25-1 to TRBJ1-1, with D possibly being TRBD1 (5 bases). This CDR3 reads CASRVGGFAFF. Written as DNA, the CDR3 is TGTGCCAGCAGAGTCGGGGGGTTCGCTTTCTTT.